The following is a T cell receptor (beta chain) sequence with its context. Its antigen has not been determined. Base qualities are not at hand, and no much larger clone is one base apart. The source of the sample is a study of immune evolution from preneoplasia to lung adenocarcinoma (dated by TCRdb to the early 2020s). General notes on the study: HLA loss of heterozygosity was observed in roughly 6.6%, 14% and 36% of AIS, MIA and ADC lesions, respectively, and was not observed in any AAH lesions. A total of about 51 patients contributed TCR sequencing data. Whole exome sequencing and methylation data from the same cohort of nodules were integrated with the immune data. Resected precursor lesions (AAH, AIS, MIA) and invasive adenocarcinomas were compared with paired morphologically normal lung tissue. According to the study, 100 to 120 samples went through TCR sequencing. Sample size was determined by specimen availability and not by a prior power calculation. The study combined immune gene expression, TCR sequencing and multiplex immunofluorescence to profile immune contexture across lung adenocarcinoma precursors and invasive adenocarcinoma. POLYSOLVER was used to infer class I HLA alleles from exome data, and LOHHLA was used to detect allele-specific HLA loss. A total of around 56 patients with pulmonary nodules who underwent surgical resection were included in the overall cohort.

The paper as a whole reports these results and caveats: Normal lung had the highest top T cell clone frequencies, and these frequencies appeared to fall progressively from AAH through AIS, MIA and invasive adenocarcinoma. The highest clonality was observed in normal lung, whereas higher T cell density and diversity but lower clonality appeared to be present in later-stage lesions. The highest T cell clonality was observed in KRAS-mutant nodules compared with EGFR-mutant or double wild-type lesions. The findings were based on association rather than direct causation, and larger cohorts with long-term follow-up and longitudinal biopsies were deemed needed. Because all patients were from Japan and China, applicability to Western populations was uncertain.

The patients had resection in Japan or China between about 2013 and 2017. Two lung cancer pathologists independently reviewed H&E slides to confirm the histologic diagnosis of every case. Premalignant or tumor cells were enriched for nucleic acid extraction by macro-dissection performed after pathologic assessment. DNA was isolated from FFPE tissue using the AllPrep DNA/RNA FFPE Kit. TCR beta CDR3 regions were sequenced from DNA using the immunoSEQ hsTCRbeta Kit. On the authors' methods: The ImmunoSEQ Analyzer was used to analyse the TCR sequencing data. T cell clonality was defined as 1 minus Pielou's evenness computed on productive rearrangements. The inverse Simpson index, applied to productive templates, was used to measure T cell diversity. T cell density was expressed as TCR beta template counts normalized to usable DNA, with usable DNA estimated by amplifying and sequencing housekeeping genes. TCR metrics were compared across histologic stages using two-sided Kruskal-Wallis tests. TCRdb holds this immuneACCESS table with in-frame rearrangements only. Some clones are missing; in checked studies, unresolved V genes explain under half, and the rest has no known cause. V and J calls and clone size come straight from that table; D and trimming were deduced from the DNA. For this sample there are tens of thousands of clones; 70% to 85% appear just once. The ten largest account for 5.6% of the sample.

The CDR3 has 15 amino acids, counting the end cysteine and phenylalanine. Only the CDR3 portion is preserved as DNA: 45 bases, with reading frame beginning at the first base. CDR1 and CDR2 are drawn from the germline V gene (reference sequence): MNHNY, SVGAGI. Trimming at the junction amounts to 0 bases on V and 8 bases on J, and the germline ends lie 14 bases apart. This sequence was found in a person in their sixties or seventies with lung adenocarcinoma. Sequences were obtained from FFPE invasive lung adenocarcinoma tissue. The cell subset or site label on this specimen signifies: frankly invasive lung adenocarcinoma (ADC). Recombination connected TRBV6-6 to TRBJ2-1; the D gene cannot be resolved reliably. This receptor carries the CDR3 CASSYSVGSLHEQFF. Read as DNA, the sequence is TGTGCCAGCAGTTACTCTGTGGGATCTCTTCATGAGCAGTTCTTC.